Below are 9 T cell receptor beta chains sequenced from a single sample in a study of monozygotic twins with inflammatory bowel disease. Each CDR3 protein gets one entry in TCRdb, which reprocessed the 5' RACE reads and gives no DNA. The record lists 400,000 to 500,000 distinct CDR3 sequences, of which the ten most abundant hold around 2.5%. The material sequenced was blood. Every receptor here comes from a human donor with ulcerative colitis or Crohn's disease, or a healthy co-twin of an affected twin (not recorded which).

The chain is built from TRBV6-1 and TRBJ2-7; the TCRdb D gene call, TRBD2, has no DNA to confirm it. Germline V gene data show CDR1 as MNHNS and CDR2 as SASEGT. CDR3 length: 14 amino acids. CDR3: CASSATGGRNEQYF.

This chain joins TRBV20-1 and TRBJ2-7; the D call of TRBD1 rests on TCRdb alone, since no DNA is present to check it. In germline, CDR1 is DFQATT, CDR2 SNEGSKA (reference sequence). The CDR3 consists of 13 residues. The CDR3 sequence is CSAGWDRGIEQYF.

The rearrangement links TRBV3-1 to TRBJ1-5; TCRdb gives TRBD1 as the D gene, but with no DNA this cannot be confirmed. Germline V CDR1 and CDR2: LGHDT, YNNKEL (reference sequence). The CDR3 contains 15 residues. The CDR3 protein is CASSNGQGTNQPQHF.

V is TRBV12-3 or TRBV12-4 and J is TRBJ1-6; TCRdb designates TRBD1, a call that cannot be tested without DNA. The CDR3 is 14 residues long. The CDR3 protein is CASSLGQSQAPLHF.

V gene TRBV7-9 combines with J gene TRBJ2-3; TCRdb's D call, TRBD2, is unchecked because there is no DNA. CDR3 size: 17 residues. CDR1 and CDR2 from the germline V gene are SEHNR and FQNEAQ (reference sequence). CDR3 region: CASSPWGGGPPPDTQYF.

The CDR3 loop is CASSKEDNEQFF. The chain couples TRBV11-2 to TRBJ2-1. The CDR3 is 12 residues long. Germline loops: CDR1 SGHAT, CDR2 FQNNGV.

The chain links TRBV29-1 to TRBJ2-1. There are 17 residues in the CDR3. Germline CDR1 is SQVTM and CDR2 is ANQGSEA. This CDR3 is CSVEPVRRLISYNEQFF.

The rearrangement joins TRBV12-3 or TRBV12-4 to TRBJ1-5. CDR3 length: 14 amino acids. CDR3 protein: CASRQSQGGQPQHF.

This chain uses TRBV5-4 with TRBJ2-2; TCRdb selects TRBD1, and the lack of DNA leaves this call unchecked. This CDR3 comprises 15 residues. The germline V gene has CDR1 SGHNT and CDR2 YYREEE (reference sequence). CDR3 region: CASSQRQGADGELFF.